The next 4 T cell receptor beta chains were all read from a single sample in a study of T cell responses to AZD1222 COVID-19 vaccine. Repertoires were generated with immunoSEQ multiplex PCR, while TCRdb's copy carries only in-frame clones and drops some. The sample contains 120,000 to 150,000 clones, 93% of which appear only once. The sample was peripheral blood, taken on day 0 of AZD1222 vaccination. The receptors come from an adult in good health.

This rearrangement joins TRBV21-1 to TRBJ2-3; the table's D call of TRBD2 was not tested on the DNA. TRBV21-1 is a pseudogene. The CDR3 is 20 residues long. In nucleotides, the CDR3 is TGTGCCAGCAGCAAAGTCCCTAGCGGTACCACTCGAACTAGCACAGATACGCAGTATTTT. This encodes CASSKVPSGTTRTSTDTQYF.

This clone was recorded once. This chain connects TRBV7-2 to TRBJ1-1, with D perhaps matching TRBD1 (5 bases). Deletions cut 5 bases from V and 5 bases from J, with 15 bases between. The CDR3 runs 14 residues. In germline, CDR1 is SGHTA, CDR2 FQGNSA. This CDR3 is CASSKDSPTTEAFF. Here the CDR3 DNA reads TGTGCCAGCAGCAAAGACAGCCCGACGACTGAAGCTTTCTTT.

This chain connects TRBV19 to TRBJ1-5; a possible D gene is TRBD1 (5 bases). Between the trimmed V and J ends, which lost 6 bases and 2 bases, there was a span of 5 bases. From germline, CDR1 is LNHDA and CDR2 SQIVND (reference sequence). The CDR3 consists of 12 residues. The CDR3 coding sequence is TGTGCCAGTAGGGGACGCAATCAGCCCCAGCATTTT. This encodes CASRGRNQPQHF. Full variable domain (outside the CDR3, taken from reference TRBV19 and TRBJ1-5): DGGITQSPKYLFRKEGQNVTLSCEQNLNHDAMYWYRQDPGQGLRLIYYSQIVNDFQKGDIAEGYSVSREKKESFPLTVTSAQKNPTAFYLCASRGRNQPQHFGDGTRLSIL.

V gene TRBV6-1 combines with J gene TRBJ2-7; TRBD2 is a possible D gene (6 bases). This CDR3 spans 14 amino acids. Germline loops: CDR1 MNHNS, CDR2 SASEGT. V dropped 2 bases and J dropped 0 bases, with 8 bases sitting between them. CDR3 amino acids: CASSELAASYEQYF. The CDR3 DNA sequence: TGTGCCAGCAGTGAATTAGCGGCCTCCTACGAGCAGTACTTC.